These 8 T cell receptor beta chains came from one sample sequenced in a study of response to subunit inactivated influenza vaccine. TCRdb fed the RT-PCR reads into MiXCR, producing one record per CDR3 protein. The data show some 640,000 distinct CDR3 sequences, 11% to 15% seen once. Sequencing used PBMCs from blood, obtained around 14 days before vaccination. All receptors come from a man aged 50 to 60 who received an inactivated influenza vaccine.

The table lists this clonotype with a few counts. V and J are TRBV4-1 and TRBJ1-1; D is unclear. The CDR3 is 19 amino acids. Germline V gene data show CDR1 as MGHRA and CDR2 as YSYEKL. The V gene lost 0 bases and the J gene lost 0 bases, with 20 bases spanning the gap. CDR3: CASSQEGSTWSELNTEAFF. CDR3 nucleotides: TGCGCCAGCAGCCAAGAGGGGAGCACATGGAGTGAACTGAACACTGAAGCTTTCTTT.

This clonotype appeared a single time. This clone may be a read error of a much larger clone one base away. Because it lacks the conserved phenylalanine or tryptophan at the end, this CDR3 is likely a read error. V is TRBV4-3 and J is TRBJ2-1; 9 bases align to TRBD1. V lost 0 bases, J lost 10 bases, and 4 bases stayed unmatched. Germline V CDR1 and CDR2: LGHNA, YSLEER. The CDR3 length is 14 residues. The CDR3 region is CASSQDSGQGEQFL. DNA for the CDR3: TGCGCCAGCAGCCAAGATAGCGGACAGGGGGAGCAGTTCTTA.

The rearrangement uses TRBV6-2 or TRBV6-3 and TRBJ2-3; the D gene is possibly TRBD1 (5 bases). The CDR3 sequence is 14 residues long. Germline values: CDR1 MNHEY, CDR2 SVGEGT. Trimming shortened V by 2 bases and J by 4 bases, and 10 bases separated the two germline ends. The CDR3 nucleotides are TGTGCCAGCAGTTACCAACAGGTTCCAGATACGCAGTATTTT. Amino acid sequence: CASSYQQVPDTQYF.

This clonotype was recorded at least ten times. CDR3 nucleotides: TGTGCCAGCAGCCAAGCGGCAGGGTCCCCCTACGAGCAGTACTTC. This encodes CASSQAAGSPYEQYF. The rearrangement links TRBV4-2 to TRBJ2-7; the D gene is possibly TRBD1 (5 bases). V was shortened by 1 base and J by 2 bases, with 12 bases between the two germline ends. The germline V gene encodes CDR1 LGHNA and CDR2 YNFKEQ. The CDR3 consists of 15 residues.

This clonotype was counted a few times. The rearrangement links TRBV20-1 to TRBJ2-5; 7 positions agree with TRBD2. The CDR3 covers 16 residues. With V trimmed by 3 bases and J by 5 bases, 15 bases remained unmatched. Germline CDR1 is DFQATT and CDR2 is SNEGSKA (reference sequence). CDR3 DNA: TGCAGTGCTAGGGCTCGGGGTAGCGGGTTTTTTGAGACCCAGTACTTC. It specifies CSARARGSGFFETQYF.

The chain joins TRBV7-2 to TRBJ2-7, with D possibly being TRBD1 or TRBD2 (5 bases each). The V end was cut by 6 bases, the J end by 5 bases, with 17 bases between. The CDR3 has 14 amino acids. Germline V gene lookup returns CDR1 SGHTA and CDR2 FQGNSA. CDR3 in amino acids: CASSFRGAVNEQYF. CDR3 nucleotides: TGTGCCAGCAGTTTCCGGGGCGCGGTGAACGAGCAGTACTTC.

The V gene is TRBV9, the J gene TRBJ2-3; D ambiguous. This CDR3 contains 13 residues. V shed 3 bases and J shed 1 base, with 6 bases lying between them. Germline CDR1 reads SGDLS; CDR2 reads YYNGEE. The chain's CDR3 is CASSAMGTDTQYF. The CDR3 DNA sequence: TGTGCCAGCAGCGCCATGGGCACAGATACGCAGTATTTT. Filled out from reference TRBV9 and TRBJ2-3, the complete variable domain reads DSGVTQTPKHLITATGQRVTLRCSPRSGDLSVYWYQQSLDQGLQFLIQYYNGEERAKGNILERFSAQQFPDLHSELNLSSLELGDSALYFCASSAMGTDTQYFGPGTRLTVL.

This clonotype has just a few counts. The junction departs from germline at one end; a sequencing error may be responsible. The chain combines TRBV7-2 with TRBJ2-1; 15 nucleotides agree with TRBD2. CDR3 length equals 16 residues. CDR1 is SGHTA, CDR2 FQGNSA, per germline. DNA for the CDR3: TGTGCCAGCAGCCCTAATCCGGGACTAGCGGGAGGTCTATTGGACTTC. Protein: CASSPNPGLAGGLLDF. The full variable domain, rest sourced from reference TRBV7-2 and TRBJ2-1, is GAGVSQSPSNKVTEKGKDVELRCDPISGHTALYWYRQSLGQGLEFLIYFQGNSAPDKSGLPSDRFSAERTGGSVSTLTIQRTQQEDSAVYLCASSPNPGLAGGLLDFGPGTRLTVL.